This T cell receptor (beta chain) was sequenced in a study of T cell changes during pregnancy in multiple sclerosis. Only in-frame clones appear in the TCRdb table, and some are missing; sequencing was by immunoSEQ multiplex PCR. The sample holds about 80,000 clones, around 93% seen once. Germline CDR1 and CDR2: MNHEY and SMNVEV (reference sequence). V lost 4 bases to trimming and J lost 11 bases, with 17 bases between them. The CDR3 contains 13 residues. The count of this clone is one. The source is a female donor with multiple sclerosis, enrolled in a pregnancy study. The rearrangement links TRBV27 to TRBJ1-1, with a possible D match to TRBD1 (5 bases). Source: peripheral blood, taken in the third trimester of pregnancy. CDR3 nucleotides: TGTGCCAGCAGTTCACAGGCCCAAGGGCGGGCTTTCTTT. This codes for CASSSQAQGRAFF.